This entry is about one TCR beta chain. Trimming removed 5 bases from V and 4 bases from J; junction bases left unmatched: 6. Germline values: CDR1 SSHAT, CDR2 FNYEAQ (reference sequence). This CDR3 has 15 amino acids. The method was immunoSEQ multiplex PCR; TCRdb's version includes in-frame clones alone and lacks a portion of them. The repertoire consists of fewer than 90,000 clones, with approximately 81% occurring once and the leading ten covering 0.8% to 1.1%. The sample comes from a study of OX40 agonist ivuxolimab in advanced cancers. Study summary: Three dose-escalation patients had partial responses: one with hepatocellular carcinoma and two with cutaneous melanoma.

On cycle 4 day 1 and cycle 7 day 1, as well as at baseline, blood was sampled. Material: CD4+ or CD8+ T cells sorted from blood, obtained in a trial of the OX40 agonist ivuxolimab. The origin of this receptor is an adult with an advanced solid tumor such as melanoma, head and neck, liver or kidney cancer. The gene calls are TRBV7-7 and TRBJ2-3; 10 nucleotides line up with TRBD2. The CDR3 here is CASSPLAGPSDTQYF. The CDR3 coding sequence is TGTGCCAGCAGCCCACTAGCGGGGCCTTCAGATACGCAGTATTTT.